What follows is one T cell receptor (beta chain) and its context. Antigen: not known. These data come from a study of cytomegalovirus exposure and HLA in healthy donors. Whole-study context: Across roughly 400 genotyped donors, around 82% landed in the Caucasian-associated ancestry cluster. The study's findings and limits: In a later analysis, parvovirus B19, influenza, CMV and Epstein-Barr virus appeared linked to several top co-occurrence clusters. The study recorded around 160 TCR beta chains that were cytomegalovirus-associated.

Amplification used 60 Vbeta primers and 13 Jbeta primers. Sequencing used immunoSEQ multiplex PCR; TCRdb keeps in-frame clones, though not all of them. The sample records roughly 120,000 clones, more than 75% being singletons. The CDR3 covers 16 residues. Germline V CDR1 and CDR2: KGHSH, LQKENI. V lost 6 bases to trimming and J lost 4 bases; unmatched junction nucleotides: 12. The V gene is TRBV18, the J gene TRBJ2-1; 7 nucleotides align to TRBD1. The origin of this receptor is a man aged 40-50 years in good health and CMV-seronegative. The sequenced material came from PBMCs. The CDR3 DNA is TGTGCCAGCTCGCGACAGACAGGGATGGGTTACAATGAGCAGTTCTTC. It yields the protein CASSRQTGMGYNEQFF.